This entry is about one T cell receptor beta chain. This clone appeared once. The specificity of this receptor is unknown. Base quality data are lacking; no much larger clone is found one base away. Collaborating institutions collected whole blood in K2EDTA tubes following their own protocols. For TCRbeta analysis, collaborators shipped samples in one of three forms: frozen whole blood, isolated PBMCs, or DNA extracted from either of those sample types. The CDR3 runs 13 amino acids, cysteine and phenylalanine included. Kept here is only the CDR3 DNA, which spans 39 bases and is read in frame from base 1. The germline V gene provides CDR1 SGHRS and CDR2 YFSETQ. At the junction V is shortened by 5 bases and J by 9 bases; bases outside the gene matches: 8. The data stem from a study of blood T cell repertoires in COVID-19 (dated by TCRdb to 2020 to 2022). Notes on the research overall: Collaborator samples came from the United States, Italy and Spain and covered acute and convalescent phases of COVID-19. The material from the prospective study consisted of cDNA or gDNA derived from T cells, B-cell-depleted T cells, or PBMCs. Samples came from the ongoing ImmuneRACE study (first 160 participants) plus 1,254 subjects from 6 global collaborators. Nearly every sample came with metadata listing a de-identified subject ID, COVID-19 status, age in years and sex. The dataset comprised deeply sampled blood TCRbeta repertoires from subjects exposed to, actively infected with, or recovered from COVID-19. The repertoires were released in a freely available public database intended as a resource for research on the immune response to SARS-CoV-2. Where available, HLA class I and class II types were taken from metadata supplied by the sample provider and were not determined by assay-based typing.

Broader findings and caveats from the paper: How much clinical and demographic metadata was included differed by source and by participant, and the metadata was provided uncurated.

The immunoSEQ Assay, a bias-controlled multiplex PCR, was used to amplify TCRbeta CDR3 regions from genomic DNA. On the authors' methods: Nucleated cell counts per sample were estimated from amplification of reference gene primers within the assay. To quantify the absolute abundance of each unique TCRbeta CDR3 rearrangement, sequence reads were collapsed and filtered. For each sample, productive Simpson clonality was calculated as the square root of Simpson's diversity index across productive rearrangements. The table comes from immuneACCESS by way of TCRdb, which keeps in-frame sequences with V and J called. Part of the clones is missing from these tables; in studies checked, under half for an unresolved V gene and the rest for unknown reasons. V, J and clone size reflect that table, while D and trimming were determined from the DNA. In all, the sample holds 300,000 to 400,000 clones, and more than 85% of those were seen once. The ten largest make up about 3% of the sample.

The sample comprised peripheral blood. The V and J genes are TRBV5-1 and TRBJ2-7, with 10 junctional bases fitting TRBD1. The sequence was collected from a human donor in a cohort sampled during active COVID-19. For the CDR3, the sequence is CASSPGQGFWQYF. The bases read TGCGCCAGCAGTCCGGGACAGGGGTTTTGGCAGTACTTC.